The 10 T cell receptor beta chains reported below all come from one sample, sequenced in a study of cytomegalovirus exposure and HLA in healthy donors. 13 Jbeta primers and 60 Vbeta primers were used for the PCR. TCRdb's copy holds only in-frame clones and misses some; the assay was immunoSEQ multiplex PCR. The profile shows 55,000 to 80,000 clones, 65% to 80% of them singletons. The source material was PBMCs. These receptor sequences come from a man aged 40-49 years in good health and CMV-seropositive.

The chain is built from TRBV10-1 and TRBJ2-7; D unresolved. V gave up 8 bases and J gave up 4 bases, with 15 bases separating them. From germline, CDR1 is WNHNN and CDR2 SYGVQD (reference sequence). This CDR3 contains 13 residues. The CDR3 spells CASLVRRFYEQYF. DNA of the CDR3: TGCGCCAGCCTGGTGAGGCGGTTTTACGAGCAGTACTTC.

CDR3 region: CASSHSTDTQYF. CDR3 bases: TGTGCCAGCAGTCATAGCACAGATACGCAGTATTTT. The genes are TRBV27 and TRBJ2-3; D remains ambiguous. The CDR3 spans 12 residues. The germline V and J ends were trimmed by 5 bases and 0 bases, with 3 bases remaining between them. Germline CDR1 is MNHEY and CDR2 is SMNVEV (reference sequence).

V and J are TRBV27 and TRBJ2-1; 8 nucleotides align to TRBD2. CDR3 length: 13 amino acids. Germline assignment: CDR1 MNHEY and CDR2 SMNVEV (reference sequence). With 3 bases clipped from V and 6 bases from J, the junction kept 1 base outside the gene matches. CDR3: CASSLRGANEQFF. CDR3 bases: TGTGCCAGCAGTTTGCGGGGGGCCAATGAGCAGTTCTTC.

This clone showed up just once. The chain has TRBV19 and TRBJ1-5; 9 bases are shared with TRBD1. There are 15 residues in the CDR3. Trimming at V came to 7 bases and at J to 6 bases, leaving 10 bases not matched to a gene. Germline CDR1 LNHDA, CDR2 SQIVND (reference sequence). CDR3 in amino acids: CASNLGTGGFQPQHF. Here the CDR3 DNA reads TGTGCCAGTAATCTTGGTACAGGGGGCTTTCAGCCCCAGCATTTT. Filled out from reference TRBV19 and TRBJ1-5, the complete variable domain reads DGGITQSPKYLFRKEGQNVTLSCEQNLNHDAMYWYRQDPGQGLRLIYYSQIVNDFQKGDIAEGYSVSREKKESFPLTVTSAQKNPTAFYLCASNLGTGGFQPQHFGDGTRLSIL.

This clone showed up many times. The gene calls are TRBV28 and TRBJ1-5; 9 nucleotides align to TRBD1. The CDR3 is 16 amino acids. Germline V lookup: CDR1 MDHEN, CDR2 SYDVKM. Trimming cost V 10 bases and J 6 bases; bases outside gene matches: 16. CDR3 DNA: TGTGCCACCCTACCGACCGGGACAGGGACTGGTCAGCCCCAGCATTTT. Its translation: CATLPTGTGTGQPQHF.

The CDR3 DNA follows: TGTGCCAGCAGCTTACGGACAGGGAATCAGCCCCAGCATTTT. Translated, it gives CASSLRTGNQPQHF. The rearrangement uses TRBV7-8 and TRBJ1-5; 8 nucleotides align to TRBD1. Germline V gives CDR1 SGHVS, CDR2 FQNEAQ. Losses at the gene ends were 2 bases for V and 4 bases for J; bases not matched to a gene: 1. This CDR3 region has 14 residues.

The CDR3 here is CASSSGGDTDTQYF. The CDR3, as DNA: TGTGCCAGCAGTTCTGGCGGGGACACAGATACGCAGTATTTT. The V and J genes are TRBV28 and TRBJ2-3; weak D call: TRBD2 (6 bases). The germline gives CDR1 MDHEN, CDR2 SYDVKM. V gave up 4 bases and J gave up 2 bases, with 10 bases separating them. This CDR3 is built from 14 residues.

With respect to this clone: The junction does not match germline at one end; this may be a read error. The chain uses TRBV5-1 and TRBJ2-1; no reliable D call. This CDR3 is 13 amino acids long. From germline, CDR1 is SGHRS and CDR2 YFSETQ. This CDR3 reads CASSLDSRNGQFF. The CDR3 bases are TGCGCCAGCAGCTTGGACAGTAGAAATGGGCAGTTCTTC.

V gene TRBV5-6 combines with J gene TRBJ1-2, with D possibly being TRBD1 (5 bases). The length of the CDR3 is 14 residues. V was cut by 5 bases and J by 6 bases, with 17 bases left in between. In germline, CDR1 is SGHDT, CDR2 YYEEEE. CDR3 in DNA: TGTGCCAGCAGTTGGACATCCCCCCGGAATGGCTACACCTTC. It is translated as CASSWTSPRNGYTF.

The genes are TRBV30 and TRBJ1-3; 7 positions match TRBD1. Germline V gives CDR1 GTSNPN, CDR2 SVGIG (reference sequence). The CDR3 contains 15 residues. V shed 2 bases and J 0 bases; nucleotides not matched to a gene: 4. The CDR3 DNA reads as TGTGCCTGGAGTCCGGGACAGATCTCTGGAAACACCATATATTTT. Translated, it gives CAWSPGQISGNTIYF.